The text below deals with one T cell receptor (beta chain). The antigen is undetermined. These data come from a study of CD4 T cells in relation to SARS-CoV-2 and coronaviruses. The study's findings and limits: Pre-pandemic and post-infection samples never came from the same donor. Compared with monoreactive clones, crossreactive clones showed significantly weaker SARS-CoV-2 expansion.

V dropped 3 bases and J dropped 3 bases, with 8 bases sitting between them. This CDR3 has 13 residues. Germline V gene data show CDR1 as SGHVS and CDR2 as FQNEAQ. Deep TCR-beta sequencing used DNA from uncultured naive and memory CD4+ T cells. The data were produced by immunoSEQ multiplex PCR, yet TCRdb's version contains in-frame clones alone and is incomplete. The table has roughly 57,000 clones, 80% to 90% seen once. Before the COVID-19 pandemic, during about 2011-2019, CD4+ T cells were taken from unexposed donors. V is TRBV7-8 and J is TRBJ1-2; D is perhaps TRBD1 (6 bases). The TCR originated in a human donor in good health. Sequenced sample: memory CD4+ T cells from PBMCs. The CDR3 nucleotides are TGTGCCAGCAGCTTGGGGGGCGACTATGGCTACACCTTC. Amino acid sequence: CASSLGGDYGYTF.